Listed below are T cell receptor beta chains from one sample, sequenced in a study of T cell changes during pregnancy in multiple sclerosis. The method was immunoSEQ multiplex PCR; TCRdb's version includes in-frame clones alone and lacks a portion of them. The data show tens of thousands of clones, almost 95% seen once. The starting material was CD4+ T cells from peripheral blood mononuclear cells, obtained in the third trimester of pregnancy. The source is a female donor with multiple sclerosis, enrolled in a pregnancy study. CDR3s include the opening cysteine and the closing phenylalanine or tryptophan. Fields, in order: J gene, clone size, V gene, D gene, CDR3 protein, CDR3 DNA. A D gene is named only where the DNA matches it firmly. Only part of the rows carry a size: once, few, many, or a class if the clone is expanded.

>TRBJ1-4|few|TRBV19|TRBD1
CASSFDRGRKLFF
TGTGCCAGTAGCTTTGACAGGGGGAGAAAACTGTTTTTT
>TRBJ2-5|NA|TRBV18|NA
CASSPLSGVETQYF
TGTGCCAGCTCACCTCTGTCGGGGGTGGAGACCCAGTACTTC
>TRBJ2-7|NA|TRBV30|NA
CSWGRNDEQYF
TGTTCTTGGGGGAGGAACGACGAGCAGTACTTC
>TRBJ1-5|NA|TRBV21-1|NA
CASSKATGSNQPQHF
TGTGCCAGCAGCAAAGCCACAGGGAGCAATCAGCCCCAGCATTTT
>TRBJ2-4|NA|TRBV5-6|NA
CASSLTGPNIQYF
TGTGCCAGCAGCTTGACAGGCCCAAACATTCAGTACTTC
>TRBJ2-7|NA|TRBV28|TRBD1
CASSQDRGMSYEQYF
TGTGCCAGCAGCCAGGACAGGGGAATGTCCTACGAGCAGTACTTC
>TRBJ2-1|NA|TRBV19|NA
CASSIEPGVSAYNEQFF
TGTGCCAGTAGTATAGAACCGGGGGTGAGCGCCTACAATGAGCAGTTCTTC
>TRBJ2-1|NA|TRBV4-2|NA
CASSQVQAGSYNEQFF
TGTGCCAGCAGCCAAGTTCAAGCGGGCTCCTACAATGAGCAGTTCTTC
>TRBJ2-1|NA|TRBV27|TRBD2
CASSLSRTSFNEQFF
TGTGCCAGCAGTTTATCCCGGACTAGCTTCAATGAGCAGTTCTTC
>TRBJ1-5|NA|TRBV2|TRBD1
CASSVQGAIQPQHF
TGTGCCAGCAGTGTACAGGGGGCTATTCAGCCCCAGCATTTT
>TRBJ2-2|NA|TRBV4-2|TRBD2
CASSQDGGTGELFF
TGTGCCAGCAGCCAAGACGGGGGGACCGGGGAGCTGTTTTTT
>TRBJ2-6|NA|TRBV9|NA
CASSVVASGANVLTF
TGTGCCAGCAGCGTAGTAGCTTCTGGGGCCAACGTCCTGACTTTC
>TRBJ2-3|NA|TRBV7-2|NA
CASSQRGDTQYF
TGTGCCAGCAGCCAGAGGGGGGATACGCAGTATTTT
>TRBJ1-1|NA|TRBV19|NA
CASTVLGANTEAFF
TGTGCCAGTACTGTGTTGGGGGCGAACACTGAAGCTTTCTTT
>TRBJ1-6|NA|TRBV9|NA
CASSVASDSPLHF
TGTGCCAGCAGCGTAGCTTCCGATTCACCCCTCCACTTT
>TRBJ1-3|NA|TRBV15|TRBD1
CATSRDRRRERQGPGNTIYF
TGTGCCACCAGCAGAGATCGGAGAAGGGAAAGACAGGGCCCTGGAAACACCATATATTTT
>TRBJ1-4|NA|TRBV7-8|NA
CASSLDRLTNEKLFF
TGTGCCAGCAGCTTAGACAGGTTAACTAATGAAAAACTGTTTTTT
>TRBJ1-2|NA|TRBV5-1|TRBD1
CASSHRGYGYTF
TGCGCCAGCAGTCACAGGGGCTATGGCTACACCTTC
>TRBJ2-2|NA|TRBV7-6|TRBD1
CASSLTAGQGNTGELFF
TGTGCCAGCAGCTTAACGGCGGGACAGGGAAACACCGGGGAGCTGTTTTTT
>TRBJ2-3|NA|TRBV7-2|NA
CASSSSRIHTQYF
TGTGCCAGCAGCTCATCTAGAATCCATACGCAGTATTTT
>TRBJ1-5|NA|TRBV29-1|TRBD1
CSVKGAGQPQHF
TGCAGCGTGAAGGGGGCCGGGCAGCCCCAGCATTTT
>TRBJ2-2|NA|TRBV9|NA
CASSVGVGELFF
TGTGCCAGCAGCGTCGGGGTCGGGGAGCTGTTTTTT
>TRBJ1-1|few|TRBV25-1|NA
CASSRTAEAFF
TGTGCCAGCAGCCGGACAGCTGAAGCTTTCTTT
>TRBJ2-3|NA|TRBV7-2|NA
CASSLTSRLGETDTQYF
TGTGCCAGCAGCTTAACATCCAGGCTCGGGGAGACAGATACGCAGTATTTT
>TRBJ1-5|NA|TRBV19|NA
CASTRGQTNSNQPQHF
TGTGCCAGTACCAGAGGACAGACGAATAGCAATCAGCCCCAGCATTTT
>TRBJ2-7|NA|TRBV30|NA
CAWSVGRGSYEQYF
TGTGCCTGGAGTGTGGGCAGGGGCTCCTACGAGCAGTACTTC
>TRBJ1-2|NA|TRBV5-1|TRBD1
CASSLATGQGASRGYTF
TGCGCCAGCAGCTTGGCAACGGGACAGGGGGCAAGTCGCGGCTACACCTTC
>TRBJ2-1|NA|TRBV2|TRBD2
CASSDGTFRGAYNEQFF
TGTGCCAGCAGTGACGGGACTTTCCGGGGGGCCTACAATGAGCAGTTCTTC
>TRBJ2-4|once|TRBV29-1|TRBD1
CSVLTGQGNIQYF
TGCAGCGTTTTAACGGGACAGGGAAACATTCAGTACTTC
>TRBJ1-1|NA|TRBV11-2|NA
CASSLRTMNTEAFF
TGTGCCAGCAGCTTGAGGACTATGAACACTGAAGCTTTCTTT
>TRBJ2-2|few|TRBV7-7|NA
CASRSGTTNTGELFF
TGTGCTAGCAGAAGCGGGACAACGAACACCGGGGAGCTGTTTTTT
>TRBJ1-4|NA|TRBV10-3|NA
CAISPFSTGELFF
TGTGCCATCAGTCCCTTTTCGACTGGAGAACTGTTTTTT
>TRBJ2-1|NA|TRBV27|NA
CASSLSGREYNEQFF
TGTGCCAGCAGTTTATCGGGCAGGGAATACAATGAGCAGTTCTTC
>TRBJ2-1|NA|TRBV18|NA
CASSPPGTWNEQFF
TGTGCCAGCTCACCACCTGGGACATGGAATGAGCAGTTCTTC
>TRBJ2-5|NA|TRBV28|NA
CASSLAGETQYF
TGTGCCAGCAGTTTAGCAGGGGAGACCCAGTACTTC
>TRBJ1-2|NA|TRBV7-8|TRBD1
CASSLGPGQRHYGYTF
TGTGCCAGCAGCTTAGGACCGGGACAGCGGCACTATGGCTACACCTTC
>TRBJ1-2|NA|TRBV2|TRBD1
CATLRQGASIGYTF
TGTGCCACACTAAGGCAGGGGGCGTCGATCGGCTACACCTTC
>TRBJ2-4|NA|TRBV28|TRBD1
CASSLWQDRALAKNIQYF
TGTGCCAGCAGTTTATGGCAGGACAGGGCCCTAGCCAAAAACATTCAGTACTTC
>TRBJ2-7|NA|TRBV5-4|TRBD1
CASSSPSGQGAGEQYF
TGTGCCAGCAGCTCGCCCTCGGGACAGGGGGCGGGCGAGCAGTACTTC
>TRBJ2-3|NA|TRBV5-1|TRBD2
CASSLRTSGSTRDTQYF
TGCGCCAGCAGCTTGAGGACTAGCGGGAGTACACGGGATACGCAGTATTTT
>TRBJ2-5|NA|TRBV5-4|NA
CASSMEDPQETQYF
TGTGCCAGCAGTATGGAGGACCCACAAGAGACCCAGTACTTC
>TRBJ2-2|NA|TRBV19|NA
CASGRVAGPNTGELFF
TGTGCCAGCGGAAGGGTGGCGGGCCCGAACACCGGGGAGCTGTTTTTT